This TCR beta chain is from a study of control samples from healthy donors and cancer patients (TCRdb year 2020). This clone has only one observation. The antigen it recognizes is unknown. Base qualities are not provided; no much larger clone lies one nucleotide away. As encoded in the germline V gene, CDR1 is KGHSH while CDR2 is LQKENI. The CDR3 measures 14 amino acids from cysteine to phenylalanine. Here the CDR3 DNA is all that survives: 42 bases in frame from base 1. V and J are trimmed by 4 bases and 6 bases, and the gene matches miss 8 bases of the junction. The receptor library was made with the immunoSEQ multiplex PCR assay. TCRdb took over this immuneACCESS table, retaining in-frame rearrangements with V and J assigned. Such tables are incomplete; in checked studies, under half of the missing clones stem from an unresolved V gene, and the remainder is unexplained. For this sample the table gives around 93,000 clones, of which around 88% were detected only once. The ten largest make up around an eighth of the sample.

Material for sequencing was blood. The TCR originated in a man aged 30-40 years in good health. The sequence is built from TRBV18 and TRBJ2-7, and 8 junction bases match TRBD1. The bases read TGTGCCAGCTCACGGACAGGGCATTTGGGCGAGCAGTACTTC. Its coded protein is CASSRTGHLGEQYF.